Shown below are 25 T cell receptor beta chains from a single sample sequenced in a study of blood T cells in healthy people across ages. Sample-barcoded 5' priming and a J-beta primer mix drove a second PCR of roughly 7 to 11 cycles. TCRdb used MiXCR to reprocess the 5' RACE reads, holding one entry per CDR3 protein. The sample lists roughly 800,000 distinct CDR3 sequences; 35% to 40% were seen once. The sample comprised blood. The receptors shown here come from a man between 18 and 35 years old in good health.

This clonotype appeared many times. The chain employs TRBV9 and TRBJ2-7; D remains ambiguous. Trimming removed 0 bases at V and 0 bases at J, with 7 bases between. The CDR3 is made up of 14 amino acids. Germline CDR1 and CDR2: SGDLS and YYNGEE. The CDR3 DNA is TGTGCCAGCAGCGTAGGGCAGTTCTCCTACGAGCAGTACTTC. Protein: CASSVGQFSYEQYF. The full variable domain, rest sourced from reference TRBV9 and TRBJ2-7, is DSGVTQTPKHLITATGQRVTLRCSPRSGDLSVYWYQQSLDQGLQFLIQYYNGEERAKGNILERFSAQQFPDLHSELNLSSLELGDSALYFCASSVGQFSYEQYFGPGTRLTVT.

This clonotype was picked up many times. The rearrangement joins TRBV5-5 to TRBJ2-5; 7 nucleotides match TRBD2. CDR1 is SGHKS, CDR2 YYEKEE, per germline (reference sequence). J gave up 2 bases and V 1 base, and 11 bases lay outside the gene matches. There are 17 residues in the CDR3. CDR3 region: CASSLLVAASGQETQYF. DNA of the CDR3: TGTGCCAGCAGCTTGTTGGTCGCGGCTAGCGGTCAAGAGACCCAGTACTTC.

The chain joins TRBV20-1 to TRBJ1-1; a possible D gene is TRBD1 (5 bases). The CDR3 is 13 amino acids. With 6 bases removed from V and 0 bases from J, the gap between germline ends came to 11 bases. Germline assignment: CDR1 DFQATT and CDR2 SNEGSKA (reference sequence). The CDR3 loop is CSADSPMNTEAFF. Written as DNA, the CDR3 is TGCAGTGCCGACAGTCCGATGAACACTGAAGCTTTCTTT.

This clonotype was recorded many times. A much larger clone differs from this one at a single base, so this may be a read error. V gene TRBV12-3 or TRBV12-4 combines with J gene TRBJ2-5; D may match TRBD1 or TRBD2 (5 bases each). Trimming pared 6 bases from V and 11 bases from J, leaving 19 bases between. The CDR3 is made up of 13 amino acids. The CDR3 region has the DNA TGTGCCAGCAGCGACACCAGGGATGGGGAGCAGTACTTC. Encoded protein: CASSDTRDGEQYF.

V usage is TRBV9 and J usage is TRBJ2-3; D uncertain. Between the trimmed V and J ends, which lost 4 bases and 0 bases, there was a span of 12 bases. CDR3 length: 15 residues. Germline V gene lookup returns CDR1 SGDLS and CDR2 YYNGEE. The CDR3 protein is CASSILGTSTDTQYF. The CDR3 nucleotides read TGTGCCAGCAGCATCCTGGGTACTAGCACAGATACGCAGTATTTT.

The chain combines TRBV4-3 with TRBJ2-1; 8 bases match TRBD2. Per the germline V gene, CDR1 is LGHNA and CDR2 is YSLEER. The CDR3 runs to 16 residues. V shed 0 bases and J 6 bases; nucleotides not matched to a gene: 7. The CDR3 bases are TGCGCCAGCAGCCAAGATTCAGGCCGGGGGGGCAATGAGCAGTTCTTC. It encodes CASSQDSGRGGNEQFF.

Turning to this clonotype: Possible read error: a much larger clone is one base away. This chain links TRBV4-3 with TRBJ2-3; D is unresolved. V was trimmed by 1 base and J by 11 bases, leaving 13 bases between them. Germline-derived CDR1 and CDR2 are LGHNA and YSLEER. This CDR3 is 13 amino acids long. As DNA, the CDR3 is TGCGCCAGCAGCCAAGTTCCAGAACAGTGGCAGTATTTT. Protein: CASSQVPEQWQYF.

CDR3 bases: TGCAGTGCTAGGGACCCCGTAGCGGGGATAGAGCAGTACTTC. Translation: CSARDPVAGIEQYF. The V call is TRBV20-1, the J call TRBJ2-7, with TRBD2 matching 8 bases. The germline gives CDR1 DFQATT, CDR2 SNEGSKA (reference sequence). The CDR3 runs to 14 residues. Unmatched junction bases numbered 11, after V lost 3 bases and J lost 7 bases.

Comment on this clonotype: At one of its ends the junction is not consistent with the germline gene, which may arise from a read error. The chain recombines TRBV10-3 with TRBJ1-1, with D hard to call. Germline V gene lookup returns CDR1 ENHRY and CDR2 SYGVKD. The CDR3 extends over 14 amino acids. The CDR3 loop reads CAVSGTGSNTEAFF. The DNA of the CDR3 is TGTGCCGTCAGTGGAACGGGTTCGAACACTGAAGCTTTCTTT.

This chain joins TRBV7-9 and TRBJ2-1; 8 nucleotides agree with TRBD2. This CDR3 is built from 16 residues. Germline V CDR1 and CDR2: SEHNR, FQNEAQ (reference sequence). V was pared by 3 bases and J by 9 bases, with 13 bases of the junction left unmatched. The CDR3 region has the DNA TGTGCCAGCAGCTTGGTCGCGGGACTAGAAAATAGTGAGCAGTTCTTC. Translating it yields CASSLVAGLENSEQFF.

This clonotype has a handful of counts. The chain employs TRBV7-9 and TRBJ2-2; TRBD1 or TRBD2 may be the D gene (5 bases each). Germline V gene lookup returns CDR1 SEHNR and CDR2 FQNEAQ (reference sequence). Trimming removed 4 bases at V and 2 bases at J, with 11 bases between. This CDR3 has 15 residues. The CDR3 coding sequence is TGTGCCAGCAGCTCTAGGGACCTTAACACCGGGGAGCTGTTTTTT. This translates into CASSSRDLNTGELFF.

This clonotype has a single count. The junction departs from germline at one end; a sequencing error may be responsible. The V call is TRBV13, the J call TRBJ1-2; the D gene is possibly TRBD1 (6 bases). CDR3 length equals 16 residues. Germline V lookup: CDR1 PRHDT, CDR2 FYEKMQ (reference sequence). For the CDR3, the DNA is TGTGCCGGCAGCTTAGGGGAGGGGGGCCGGATCTATGGCTACACCTTC. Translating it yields CAGSLGEGGRIYGYTF.

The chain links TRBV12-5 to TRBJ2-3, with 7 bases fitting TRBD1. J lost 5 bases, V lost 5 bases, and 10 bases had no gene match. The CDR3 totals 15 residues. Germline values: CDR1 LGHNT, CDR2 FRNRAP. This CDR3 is CASGPDRAPGDTQYF. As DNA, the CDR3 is TGTGCTAGTGGTCCTGACAGGGCCCCAGGAGATACGCAGTATTTT.

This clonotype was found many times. CDR3 sequence: CSAFPGLASDTQYF. CDR3 nucleotide sequence: TGCAGTGCTTTTCCCGGACTAGCGTCAGATACGCAGTATTTT. The chain links TRBV20-1 to TRBJ2-3; 9 positions match TRBD2. Looked up from germline, CDR1 is DFQATT and CDR2 is SNEGSKA (reference sequence). V was clipped by 5 bases and J by 4 bases; unmatched bases: 7. The CDR3 is 14 residues long.

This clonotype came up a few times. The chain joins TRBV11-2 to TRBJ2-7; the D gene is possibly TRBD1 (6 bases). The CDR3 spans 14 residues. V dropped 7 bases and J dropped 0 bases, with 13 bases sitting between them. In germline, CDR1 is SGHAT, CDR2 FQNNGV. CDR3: CASTDGGVSYEQYF. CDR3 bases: TGTGCCAGCACCGATGGGGGCGTCTCCTACGAGCAGTACTTC.

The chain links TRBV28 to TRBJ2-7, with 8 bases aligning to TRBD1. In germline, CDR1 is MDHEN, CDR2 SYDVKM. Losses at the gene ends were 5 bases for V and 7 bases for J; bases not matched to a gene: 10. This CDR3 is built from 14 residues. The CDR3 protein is CASSPFDRGGEQYF. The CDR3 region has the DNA TGTGCCAGCAGTCCATTCGACAGGGGAGGTGAGCAGTACTTC.

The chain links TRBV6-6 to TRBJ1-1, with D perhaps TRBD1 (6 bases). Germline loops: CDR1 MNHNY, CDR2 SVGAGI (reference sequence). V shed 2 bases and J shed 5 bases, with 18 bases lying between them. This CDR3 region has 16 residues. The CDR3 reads CASSYPRGGGWTEAFF. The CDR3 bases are TGTGCCAGCAGTTACCCCCGCGGAGGGGGGTGGACTGAAGCTTTCTTT.

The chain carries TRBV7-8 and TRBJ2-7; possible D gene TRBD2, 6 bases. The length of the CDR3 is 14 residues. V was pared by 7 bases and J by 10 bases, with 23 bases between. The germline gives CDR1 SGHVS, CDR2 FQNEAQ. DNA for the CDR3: TGTGCCAGCAAACGGAGGGGCCCCCAAGAGGCCCAGTACTTC. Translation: CASKRRGPQEAQYF.

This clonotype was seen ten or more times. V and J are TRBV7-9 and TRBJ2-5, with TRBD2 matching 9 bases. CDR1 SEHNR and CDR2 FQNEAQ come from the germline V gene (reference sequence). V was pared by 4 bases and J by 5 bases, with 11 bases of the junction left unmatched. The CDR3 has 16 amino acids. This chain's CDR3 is CASSWKLAGWMETQYF. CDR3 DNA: TGTGCCAGCAGCTGGAAGCTAGCGGGGTGGATGGAGACCCAGTACTTC.

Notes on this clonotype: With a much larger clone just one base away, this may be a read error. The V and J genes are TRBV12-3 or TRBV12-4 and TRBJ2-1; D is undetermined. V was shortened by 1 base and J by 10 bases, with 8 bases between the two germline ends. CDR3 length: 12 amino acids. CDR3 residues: CASSLVGTEQFF. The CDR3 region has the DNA TGTGCCAGCAGTTTAGTCGGCACCGAGCAGTTCTTC.

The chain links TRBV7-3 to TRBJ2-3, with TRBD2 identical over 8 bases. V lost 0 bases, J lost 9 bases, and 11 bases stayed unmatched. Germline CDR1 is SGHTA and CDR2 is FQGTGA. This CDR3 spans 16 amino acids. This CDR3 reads CASSLTGAGAQTTQYF. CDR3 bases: TGTGCCAGCAGCTTAACGGGAGCGGGGGCCCAGACGACGCAGTATTTT.

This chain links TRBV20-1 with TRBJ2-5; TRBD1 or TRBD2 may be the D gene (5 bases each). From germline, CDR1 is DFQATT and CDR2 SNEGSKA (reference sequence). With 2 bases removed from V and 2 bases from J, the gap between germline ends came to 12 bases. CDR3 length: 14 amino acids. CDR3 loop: CSARSTGGQETQYF. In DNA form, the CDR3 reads TGCAGTGCTAGATCCACAGGAGGTCAAGAGACCCAGTACTTC.

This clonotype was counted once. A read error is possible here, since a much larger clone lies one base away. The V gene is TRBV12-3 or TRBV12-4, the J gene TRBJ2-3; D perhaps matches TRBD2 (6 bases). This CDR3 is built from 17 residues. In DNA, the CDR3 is TGTGCCAGCAGAATTTCCTCCCGGACCGCGGGGAGAGATGCGCAGTATTTT. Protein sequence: CASRISSRTAGRDAQYF.

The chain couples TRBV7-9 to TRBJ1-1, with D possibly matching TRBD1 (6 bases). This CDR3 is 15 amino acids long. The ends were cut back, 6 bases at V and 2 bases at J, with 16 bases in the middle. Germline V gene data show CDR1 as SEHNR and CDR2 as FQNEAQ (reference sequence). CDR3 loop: CASRAGARKNTEAFF. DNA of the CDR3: TGTGCCAGCAGGGCGGGGGCCCGGAAAAACACTGAAGCTTTCTTT.

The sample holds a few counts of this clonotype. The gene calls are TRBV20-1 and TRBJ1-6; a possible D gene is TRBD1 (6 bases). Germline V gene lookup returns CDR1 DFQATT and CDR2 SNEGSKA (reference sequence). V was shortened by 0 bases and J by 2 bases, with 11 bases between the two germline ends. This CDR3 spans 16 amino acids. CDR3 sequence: CSARDQGQPYNSPLHF. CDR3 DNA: TGCAGTGCTAGAGATCAGGGGCAGCCCTATAATTCACCCCTCCACTTT.